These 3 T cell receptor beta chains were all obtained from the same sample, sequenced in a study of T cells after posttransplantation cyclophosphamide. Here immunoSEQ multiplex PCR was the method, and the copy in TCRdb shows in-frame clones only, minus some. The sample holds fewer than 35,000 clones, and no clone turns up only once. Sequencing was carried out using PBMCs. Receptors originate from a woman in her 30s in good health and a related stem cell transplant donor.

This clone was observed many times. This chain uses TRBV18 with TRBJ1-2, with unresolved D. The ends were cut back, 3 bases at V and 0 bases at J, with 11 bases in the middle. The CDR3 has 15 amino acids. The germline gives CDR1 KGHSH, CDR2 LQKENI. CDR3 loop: CASSPTTPPNYGYTF. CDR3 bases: TGTGCCAGCTCACCGACGACACCCCCTAACTATGGCTACACCTTC.

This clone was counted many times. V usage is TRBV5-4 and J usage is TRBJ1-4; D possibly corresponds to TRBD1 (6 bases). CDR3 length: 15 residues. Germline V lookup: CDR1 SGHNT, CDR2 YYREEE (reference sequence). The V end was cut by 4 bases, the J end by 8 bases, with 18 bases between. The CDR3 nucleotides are TGTGCCAGCAGCCTGGTGGGGGCATTGGAGGAAAAACTGTTTTTT. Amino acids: CASSLVGALEEKLFF.

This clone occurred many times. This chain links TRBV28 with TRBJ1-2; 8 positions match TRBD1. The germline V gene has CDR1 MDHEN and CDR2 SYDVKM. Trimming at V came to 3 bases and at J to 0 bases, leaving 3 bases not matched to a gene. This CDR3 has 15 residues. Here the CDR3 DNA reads TGTGCCAGCAGTTTCCCACAGGGGGCTAACTATGGCTACACCTTC. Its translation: CASSFPQGANYGYTF.